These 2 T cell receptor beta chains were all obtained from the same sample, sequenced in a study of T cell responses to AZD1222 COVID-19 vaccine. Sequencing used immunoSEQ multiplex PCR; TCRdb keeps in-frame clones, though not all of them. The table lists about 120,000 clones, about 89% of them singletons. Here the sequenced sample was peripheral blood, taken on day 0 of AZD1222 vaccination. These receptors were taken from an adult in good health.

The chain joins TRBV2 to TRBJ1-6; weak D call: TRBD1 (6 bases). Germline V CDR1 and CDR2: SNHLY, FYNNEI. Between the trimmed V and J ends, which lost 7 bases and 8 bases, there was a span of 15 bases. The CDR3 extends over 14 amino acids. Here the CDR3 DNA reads TGTGCCAGCAAGATCACAGGGTACGATTCACCCCTCCACTTT. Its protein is CASKITGYDSPLHF. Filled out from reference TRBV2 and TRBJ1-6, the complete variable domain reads EPEVTQTPSHQVTQMGQEVILRCVPISNHLYFYWYRQILGQKVEFLVSFYNNEISEKSEIFDDQFSVERPDGSNFTLKIRSTKLEDSAMYFCASKITGYDSPLHFGNGTRLTVT.

The CDR3 bases are TGTGCCAGCACGGGAGGGGCTGCGGATAATGAAAAACTGTTTTTT. Protein sequence: CASTGGAADNEKLFF. The chain is built from TRBV18 and TRBJ1-4; D is perhaps TRBD1 (5 bases). Germline lookup yields CDR1 KGHSH and CDR2 LQKENI. This CDR3 is built from 15 residues. The V end was cut by 8 bases, the J end by 4 bases, with 17 bases between.